The 24 T cell receptor beta chains in this list originate from one sample, sequenced in a study of blood T cell repertoires in COVID-19. Measured with immunoSEQ multiplex PCR; TCRdb has only the in-frame clones, and not every one. The sample has under 75,000 clones; 75% to 90% are singletons. Sequencing was carried out using peripheral blood. These receptors all come from a man aged 45 to 65 with acute or convalescent COVID-19.

Written as DNA, the CDR3 is TGTGCCAGTAGGTTCCCAGCGAACACCGGGGAGCTGTTTTTT. Its protein product is CASRFPANTGELFF. The V gene is TRBV19, the J gene TRBJ2-2; D remains unclear. CDR3 length: 14 amino acids. Per germline, CDR1 LNHDA and CDR2 SQIVND (reference sequence). V lost 6 bases, J lost 0 bases, and 8 bases lay in between.

This clone was recorded once. V and J are TRBV4-3 and TRBJ2-1; D perhaps matches TRBD1 (7 bases). The germline V gene encodes CDR1 LGHNA and CDR2 YSLEER. The CDR3 length is 17 residues. The V and J ends lost 4 bases and 5 bases respectively, with 21 bases between them. CDR3: CASSPQWRRGRDNEQFF. The CDR3, as DNA: TGCGCCAGCAGCCCCCAGTGGCGGAGGGGGCGGGACAATGAGCAGTTCTTC.

The gene calls are TRBV10-3 and TRBJ2-7; D is uncertain. V lost 2 bases and J 6 bases, leaving 8 bases between the germline ends. The germline gives CDR1 ENHRY, CDR2 SYGVKD. The CDR3 is 12 residues long. The CDR3: CAISERGPEQYF. The CDR3 coding sequence is TGTGCCATCAGTGAGCGTGGGCCCGAGCAGTACTTC.

The genes are TRBV10-3 and TRBJ2-5, with 8 bases lining up with TRBD2. CDR3 size: 15 residues. Germline CDR1 is ENHRY and CDR2 is SYGVKD. The J segment lost 1 base and the V segment lost 4 bases, leaving 5 bases of the junction unmatched. CDR3 protein: CAISAPGGGQETQYF. The CDR3 DNA follows: TGTGCCATCAGTGCCCCCGGGGGGGGCCAAGAGACCCAGTACTTC.

In this sample, this clone turned up once. The chain uses TRBV19 and TRBJ2-7; tentative D call: TRBD2 (6 bases). This CDR3 is built from 14 residues. With 3 bases removed from V and 0 bases from J, the gap between germline ends came to 9 bases. The germline CDR1 and CDR2 sequences are LNHDA and SQIVND (reference sequence). In DNA, the CDR3 is TGTGCCAGTAGTATGGGGGGAAACTCCTACGAGCAGTACTTC. Protein: CASSMGGNSYEQYF.

Here the CDR3 DNA reads TGTGCCAGCAGTTTACGCACACCTACTGAAGCTTTCTTT. This codes for CASSLRTPTEAFF. V is TRBV12-3 or TRBV12-4 and J is TRBJ1-1, with D unresolved. The ends were cut back, 2 bases at V and 5 bases at J, with 9 bases in the middle. The CDR3 runs to 13 residues.

The rearrangement links TRBV24-1 to TRBJ2-3, with 7 positions matching TRBD1. CDR1 and CDR2 (germline): KGHDR, SFDVKD. This CDR3 is built from 16 residues. V trimming: 4 bases; J trimming: 3 bases; junction bases outside the gene matches: 9. CDR3: CATSDKDRVGTDTQYF. In nucleotides, the CDR3 is TGTGCCACCAGTGACAAAGACAGGGTCGGTACAGATACGCAGTATTTT.

The V call is TRBV28, the J call TRBJ2-7, with TRBD1 identical over 7 bases. This CDR3 comprises 15 residues. Germline-derived CDR1 and CDR2 are MDHEN and SYDVKM. J gave up 3 bases and V 5 bases, and 10 bases lay outside the gene matches. The CDR3 DNA reads as TGTGCCAGCAGTACCAGACAGGGTCGTTACTACGAGCAGTACTTC. This translates into CASSTRQGRYYEQYF. The full variable domain, rest sourced from reference TRBV28 and TRBJ2-7, is DVKVTQSSRYLVKRTGEKVFLECVQDMDHENMFWYRQDPGLGLRLIYFSYDVKMKEKGDIPEGYSVSREKKERFSLILESASTNQTSMYLCASSTRQGRYYEQYFGPGTRLTVT.

The V call is TRBV7-9, the J call TRBJ2-1, with 8 bases fitting TRBD1. Per germline, CDR1 SEHNR and CDR2 FQNEAQ (reference sequence). Unmatched junction bases numbered 3, after V lost 2 bases and J lost 9 bases. CDR3 length equals 13 residues. The CDR3: CASSLPGGGEQFF. CDR3 bases: TGTGCCAGCAGCTTACCAGGGGGCGGTGAGCAGTTCTTC. The full variable domain, with the rest looked up from reference TRBV7-9 and TRBJ2-1, is DTGVSQNPRHKITKRGQNVTFRCDPISEHNRLYWYRQTLGQGPEFLTYFQNEAQLEKSRLLSDRFSAERPKGSFSTLEIQRTEQGDSAMYLCASSLPGGGEQFFGPGTRLTVL.

The V and J genes are TRBV5-8 and TRBJ2-1, with D perhaps TRBD2 (5 bases). Deletions cut 1 base from V and 6 bases from J, with 26 bases between. Germline V gene lookup returns CDR1 SGHTS and CDR2 YDEGEE. The CDR3 is 19 amino acids. In nucleotides, the CDR3 is TGTGCCAGCAGCTTGCCGGACTCCCCTACCCGGTCCCCGGTCAATGAGCAGTTCTTC. Encoded protein: CASSLPDSPTRSPVNEQFF. The entire variable domain, with the rest obtained from reference TRBV5-8 and TRBJ2-1, is as follows: EAGVTQSPTHLIKTRGQQATLRCSPISGHTSVYWYQQALGLGLQFLLWYDEGEERNRGNFPPRFSGRQFPNYSSELNVNALELEDSALYLCASSLPDSPTRSPVNEQFFGPGTRLTVL.

The J gene is TRBJ2-5, the V gene TRBV2; TRBD2 aligns across 10 bases. The CDR3 runs to 15 residues. V dropped 5 bases and J dropped 4; count of bases not matched to a gene: 7. CDR1 is SNHLY and CDR2 is FYNNEI in the germline V gene. CDR3 sequence (DNA): TGTGCCAGCAGTCTCCAGGGACTAGCGTCAGAGACCCAGTACTTC. It translates to CASSLQGLASETQYF.

This clone appeared a single time. This rearrangement joins TRBV13 to TRBJ1-2; 10 nucleotides agree with TRBD1. The germline V gene encodes CDR1 PRHDT and CDR2 FYEKMQ (reference sequence). V lost 5 bases to trimming and J lost 1 base; unmatched junction nucleotides: 4. CDR3 length: 15 residues. The CDR3 region is CASSRRTGGNYGYTF. CDR3 coding DNA: TGTGCCAGCAGCAGAAGGACAGGGGGTAACTATGGCTACACCTTC.

The rearrangement joins TRBV5-8 to TRBJ1-2; 8 positions match TRBD1. CDR3 size: 16 residues. The J segment lost 4 bases and the V segment lost 1 base, leaving 9 bases of the junction unmatched. Germline V gives CDR1 SGHTS, CDR2 YDEGEE. This chain's CDR3 is CASSLWGQESAYGYTF. As DNA, the CDR3 is TGTGCCAGCAGCTTGTGGGGACAGGAGTCGGCCTATGGCTACACCTTC.

The chain carries TRBV6-5 and TRBJ1-4; 7 nucleotides agree with TRBD1. The CDR3 has 14 residues. Germline CDR1 and CDR2: MNHEY and SVGAGI. After removal of 0 bases from V and 8 bases from J, the junction contained 3 bases not matched to a gene. As DNA, the CDR3 is TGTGCCAGCAGTTACTCGCGGGACAGCGAAAAACTGTTTTTT. It encodes CASSYSRDSEKLFF.

V and J are TRBV19 and TRBJ2-7, with 14 bases that match TRBD2. Germline assignment: CDR1 LNHDA and CDR2 SQIVND (reference sequence). There are 18 residues in the CDR3. Trimming cost V 1 base and J 2 bases; bases outside gene matches: 7. This CDR3 reads CASSIVGTSGSSPYEQYF. CDR3 DNA sequence: TGTGCCAGTAGTATAGTTGGGACTAGCGGGAGCTCCCCCTACGAGCAGTACTTC.

The chain recombines TRBV14 with TRBJ1-4, with 7 bases matching TRBD1. The CDR3 extends over 15 amino acids. Germline values: CDR1 SGHDN, CDR2 FVKESK. J lost 7 bases, V lost 1 base, and 6 bases had no gene match. The CDR3 bases are TGTGCCAGCAGCCAAGTGAGGGGGCAAGGTGAAAAACTGTTTTTT. Encoded protein: CASSQVRGQGEKLFF.

J is TRBJ1-1 and V is TRBV6-6; 8 bases align to TRBD1. Germline V gene sequence: CDR1 MNHNY, CDR2 SVGAGI (reference sequence). J lost 8 bases, V lost 0 bases, and 11 bases had no gene match. There are 16 residues in the CDR3. CDR3: CASSYSAGGGISEAFF. The CDR3 DNA is TGTGCCAGCAGTTACTCCGCAGGGGGCGGAATATCGGAAGCTTTCTTT.

This chain uses TRBV30 with TRBJ1-1; 8 nucleotides line up with TRBD1. CDR1 and CDR2 from the germline V gene are GTSNPN and SVGIG (reference sequence). The CDR3 is 13 amino acids. The J segment lost 1 base and the V segment lost 8 bases, leaving 6 bases of the junction unmatched. CDR3 nucleotide sequence: TGTGCCGGACAAACAGGGGGGAACACTGAAGCTTTCTTT. Translating gives CAGQTGGNTEAFF.

The gene calls are TRBV6-2 or TRBV6-3 and TRBJ1-1; a possible D gene is TRBD1 (5 bases). CDR3 size: 16 residues. Germline lookup yields CDR1 MNHEY and CDR2 SVGEGT. V dropped 6 bases and J dropped 0 bases, with 17 bases sitting between them. Here the CDR3 reads CASSPPPTGLNTEAFF. The CDR3 bases are TGTGCCAGCAGCCCACCTCCTACAGGTCTGAACACTGAAGCTTTCTTT.

V usage is TRBV5-1 and J usage is TRBJ2-1, with TRBD2 identical over 7 bases. The CDR3 totals 16 residues. Germline loops: CDR1 SGHRS, CDR2 YFSETQ. With V trimmed by 2 bases and J by 6 bases, 11 bases remained unmatched. The CDR3 here is CASSFLAAPGSNEQFF. The CDR3, as DNA: TGCGCCAGCAGCTTTCTAGCGGCCCCTGGTAGCAATGAGCAGTTCTTC.

V is TRBV11-2 and J is TRBJ2-1; 10 bases are shared with TRBD2. Germline CDR1 SGHAT, CDR2 FQNNGV. The CDR3 length is 18 residues. V trimming: 3 bases; J trimming: 6 bases; junction bases outside the gene matches: 14. The CDR3 coding sequence is TGTGCCAGCAGCTTTGGGGCTAGCGGGAGACGATTGGGCAATGAGCAGTTCTTC. This sequence encodes CASSFGASGRRLGNEQFF.

The chain links TRBV3-1 (or the pseudogene TRBV3-2) to TRBJ2-2; TRBD2 matches 8 bases. Germline V CDR1 and CDR2: LGHDT, YNNKEL (reference sequence). This CDR3 has 16 amino acids. Trimming took 4 bases from V and 5 from J; bases not matched to a gene: 9. The CDR3 DNA sequence: TGTGCCAGCAGCCGCACCGGGACTAGTGGTACCGGGGAGCTGTTTTTT. Encoded protein: CASSRTGTSGTGELFF.

This chain connects TRBV2 to TRBJ2-1; tentatively, D is TRBD1 (5 bases). Trimming shortened V by 6 bases and J by 5 bases, and 11 bases separated the two germline ends. The CDR3 is made up of 13 amino acids. Germline V CDR1 and CDR2: SNHLY, FYNNEI. The DNA for the CDR3 is TGTGCCAGCAGAAACGACAGAGACAATGAGCAGTTCTTC. Translating it yields CASRNDRDNEQFF.

The chain couples TRBV5-4 to TRBJ2-1, with a tentative D call TRBD2 (6 bases). Between the trimmed V and J ends, which lost 3 bases and 3 bases, there was a span of 10 bases. CDR1 and CDR2 (germline): SGHNT, YYREEE (reference sequence). This CDR3 comprises 14 residues. The DNA of the CDR3 is TGTGCCAGCAGCTCAGAGACTAGCTACAATGAGCAGTTCTTC. Residues: CASSSETSYNEQFF.